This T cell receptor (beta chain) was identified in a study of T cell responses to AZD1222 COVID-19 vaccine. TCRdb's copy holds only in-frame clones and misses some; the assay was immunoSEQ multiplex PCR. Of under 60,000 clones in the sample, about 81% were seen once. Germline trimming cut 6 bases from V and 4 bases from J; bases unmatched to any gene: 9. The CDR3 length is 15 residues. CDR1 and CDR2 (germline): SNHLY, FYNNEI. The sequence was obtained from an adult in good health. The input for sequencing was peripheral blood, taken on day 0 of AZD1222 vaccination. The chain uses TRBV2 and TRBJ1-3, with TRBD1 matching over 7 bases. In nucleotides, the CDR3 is TGTGCCAGCAGGGTACAGGGGCGGGGAGGAAACACCATATATTTT. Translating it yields CASRVQGRGGNTIYF.